This entry is about one T cell receptor beta chain. Its target is not known. This entry comes from a study of human T cells and chemical hapten exposure. General study findings and limits: Counts of expanded TCRs (at PT1) showed a positive correlation with patch test score.

Attachment of unique molecular identifiers to individual cDNA molecules was performed in the library. Per the original methods: Sample TCR totals centred on a median of around 93,000, ranging about 23,224 to 700,000. TCRdb redid the calling of the RACE reads with MiXCR, one entry per CDR3 protein. It is TCRdb's table, rather than the study itself, that gives the V and J calls and clone size. The table shows roughly 38,000 distinct CDR3 sequences, with approximately 12% occurring only once. Indicated time point: pre-sensitization, week 0. Treatment here: therapeutic diphenylcyclopropenone sensitization with weekly scalp DPC. Sequencing started from total RNA isolated from unfractionated whole blood. Non-pregnant alopecia patients aged 18 to 70, suitable for DPC therapy. Trimming at V came to 6 bases and at J to 2 bases, leaving 7 bases not matched to a gene. There are 15 residues in the CDR3. From germline, CDR1 is MDHEN and CDR2 SYDVKM.

Sequencing used whole blood, obtained in connection with sensitization to the hapten diphenylcyclopropenone (DPC). The receptor's source is a woman aged 35 to 49 with alopecia areata. Some clones in this sample may be carry-over from other donors' samples. The chain carries TRBV28 and TRBJ1-5, with 7 bases aligning to TRBD1. Here the CDR3 reads CASSPGQMGNQPQHF. DNA for the CDR3: TGTGCCAGCAGCCCGGGACAGATGGGCAATCAGCCCCAGCATTTT.